Presented here are 5 T cell receptor beta chains from one specimen sequenced in a study of cytomegalovirus exposure and HLA in healthy donors. Primers for the PCR totalled 60 Vbeta and 13 Jbeta. Measured with immunoSEQ multiplex PCR; TCRdb has only the in-frame clones, and not every one. The sample table sets out 200,000 to 250,000 clones. Specimen: PBMCs. The receptors derive from a woman aged 25 to 45 in good health and CMV-seropositive.

The chain carries TRBV27 and TRBJ1-2, with unresolved D. V was shortened by 4 bases and J by 5 bases, with 11 bases between the two germline ends. Germline V gene sequence: CDR1 MNHEY, CDR2 SMNVEV (reference sequence). This CDR3 contains 13 residues. This chain's CDR3 is CASSWSTGYGYTF. The CDR3 nucleotides read TGTGCCAGCAGTTGGTCGACGGGGTATGGCTACACCTTC.

The genes are TRBV7-9 and TRBJ1-4; 11 bases line up with TRBD1. J gave up 5 bases and V 5 bases, and 13 bases lay outside the gene matches. CDR1 SEHNR and CDR2 FQNEAQ come from the germline V gene (reference sequence). The CDR3 contains 18 residues. The CDR3 reads CASSRGTGGLKRNEKLFF. In DNA, the CDR3 is TGTGCCAGCAGCCGAGGGACAGGGGGGTTGAAGCGAAATGAAAAACTGTTTTTT.

CDR3 DNA: TGTGCCAGCTTTACAGGGGGCTACTACGAGCAGTACTTC. Residues: CASFTGGYYEQYF. V gene TRBV6-5 combines with J gene TRBJ2-7; 9 bases fit TRBD1. V was clipped by 8 bases and J by 3 bases; unmatched bases: 5. CDR1 MNHEY and CDR2 SVGAGI come from the germline V gene. This CDR3 region has 13 residues.

This rearrangement joins TRBV2 to TRBJ1-2, with 8 bases matching TRBD1. Trimming took 2 bases from V and 6 from J; bases not matched to a gene: 2. This CDR3 has 13 residues. The germline V gene encodes CDR1 SNHLY and CDR2 FYNNEI. The CDR3 protein is CASSESGGNGYTF. The CDR3 DNA reads TGTGCCAGCAGTGAATCAGGGGGCAATGGCTACACCTTC. Complete variable domain (other parts from reference TRBV2 and TRBJ1-2): EPEVTQTPSHQVTQMGQEVILRCVPISNHLYFYWYRQILGQKVEFLVSFYNNEISEKSEIFDDQFSVERPDGSNFTLKIRSTKLEDSAMYFCASSESGGNGYTFGSGTRLTVV.

The chain couples TRBV10-2 to TRBJ2-7; 12 nucleotides agree with TRBD1. The CDR3 totals 15 residues. Trimming removed 7 bases from V and 3 bases from J; junction bases left unmatched: 7. Germline V gene lookup returns CDR1 WSHSY and CDR2 SAAADI. Here the CDR3 reads CASKARDRGHYEQYF. CDR3 coding DNA: TGCGCCAGCAAAGCCCGGGACAGGGGGCACTACGAGCAGTACTTC.